The T cell receptor beta chain described here comes from a study of T cell repertoires in cytomegalovirus infection. Overall study: Shared public TCR beta signatures pointed to both CMV infection and a matching HLA type.

Regarding this clonotype: Antigen: not known.

TCRdb reanalysed the reads using MiXCR and keeps one entry per CDR3 protein. The sample consists of fewer than 850,000 distinct CDR3 sequences, about 28% of them appearing once. Overall study results and limits: HLA-C-restricted, CMV-specific TCR beta clonotypes were dominant ex vivo.

This CDR3 has 16 amino acids. CDR1 and CDR2 from the germline V gene are LGHDT and YNNKEL (reference sequence). J gave up 6 bases and V 3 bases, and 9 bases lay outside the gene matches. The chain has TRBV3-1 and TRBJ2-2; the match to TRBD2 covers 8 bases. Sequenced here: cultured CD8+ T cells from PBMCs, sampled from culture after CMV antigen stimulation. The TCR sequence derives from a human donor in good health (CMV status not recorded). Some clones in this sample may be carry-over from other donors' samples. The CDR3 is CASSHESQRGPGELFF. As DNA, the CDR3 is TGTGCCAGCAGCCATGAATCCCAGCGGGGGCCCGGGGAGCTGTTTTTT.